These T cell receptor beta chains were read from a single sample in a study of identical twins. TCRdb fed the 5' RACE reads into MiXCR, producing one record per CDR3 protein. Among about 530,000 distinct CDR3 sequences, approximately 20% were seen once, and the ten largest hold approximately 0.52%. These data were also filed under a second study, of yellow fever vaccine responses in identical twins.

Sequenced: CD4+ T cells sorted from blood. Receptor source: a woman between 18 and 29 years old in good health. The CDR3 runs from the conserved cysteine through the conserved F or W. A D gene is named only where the DNA matches it firmly. Part of the rows lack a size; the others show once, few, many or a class for expanded clones.

J gene: TRBJ1-1; D gene: NA; clone size: NA; V gene: TRBV7-8; CDR3 protein: CASRKGLGTEAFF; CDR3 DNA: TGTGCCAGCAGAAAGGGGTTGGGCACTGAAGCTTTCTTT
J gene: TRBJ2-1; D gene: TRBD1; clone size: few; V gene: TRBV9; CDR3 protein: CASSAWGQYNEQFF; CDR3 DNA: TGTGCCAGCAGCGCTTGGGGACAGTACAATGAGCAGTTCTTC
J gene: TRBJ2-3; D gene: TRBD2; clone size: NA; V gene: TRBV6-1; CDR3 protein: CASSEARLAGGPRPDTQYF; CDR3 DNA: TGTGCCAGCAGTGAAGCGCGGTTAGCGGGAGGGCCTCGCCCAGATACGCAGTATTTT
J gene: TRBJ2-3; D gene: NA; clone size: few; V gene: TRBV14; CDR3 protein: CASSLRFAPTFGDTQYF; CDR3 DNA: TGTGCCAGCAGCCTACGATTCGCCCCGACGTTTGGGGATACGCAGTATTTT
J gene: TRBJ2-2; D gene: TRBD2; clone size: NA; V gene: TRBV4-1; CDR3 protein: CASSRTSGRTNTGELFF; CDR3 DNA: TGCGCCAGCAGCCGAACTAGCGGGAGGACCAACACCGGGGAGCTGTTTTTT
J gene: TRBJ1-5; D gene: NA; clone size: NA; V gene: TRBV20-1; CDR3 protein: CSLQGGNQPQHF; CDR3 DNA: TGCAGTTTACAGGGTGGAAATCAGCCCCAGCATTTT
J gene: TRBJ2-2; D gene: NA; clone size: NA; V gene: TRBV9; CDR3 protein: CASSVSPLATGELFF; CDR3 DNA: TGTGCCAGCAGCGTCTCGCCGTTAGCCACCGGGGAGCTGTTTTTT
J gene: TRBJ1-4; D gene: TRBD1; clone size: few; V gene: TRBV10-3; CDR3 protein: CATHKGDSNNEKLFF; CDR3 DNA: TGTGCCACCCACAAGGGGGACAGCAATAATGAAAAACTGTTTTTT
J gene: TRBJ2-1; D gene: TRBD2; clone size: NA; V gene: TRBV3-1; CDR3 protein: CASSQDQGSGTLSYNEQFF; CDR3 DNA: TGTGCCAGCAGCCAAGATCAGGGTAGCGGGACTCTGTCCTACAATGAGCAGTTCTTC
J gene: TRBJ1-4; D gene: NA; clone size: few; V gene: TRBV6-1; CDR3 protein: CASSKTGTSNEKLFF; CDR3 DNA: TGTGCCAGCAGCAAAACCGGGACCTCTAATGAAAAACTGTTTTTT
J gene: TRBJ2-1; D gene: NA; clone size: NA; V gene: TRBV12-3/TRBV12-4; CDR3 protein: CASRKGTSSYNEQFF; CDR3 DNA: TGTGCCAGCAGAAAAGGGACGAGCTCCTACAATGAGCAGTTCTTC
J gene: TRBJ2-7; D gene: NA; clone size: few; V gene: TRBV10-3; CDR3 protein: CAISDEGTPLGGEQYF; CDR3 DNA: TGTGCCATCAGTGATGAGGGGACACCCTTAGGTGGCGAGCAGTACTTC
J gene: TRBJ2-1; D gene: NA; clone size: many; V gene: TRBV5-1; CDR3 protein: CASSLIGGSYNEQFF; CDR3 DNA: TGCGCCAGCAGCTTGATCGGGGGCTCCTACAATGAGCAGTTCTTC
J gene: TRBJ2-6; D gene: NA; clone size: NA; V gene: TRBV20-1; CDR3 protein: CSAPLSGANVLTF; CDR3 DNA: TGCAGTGCCCCACTATCTGGGGCCAACGTCCTGACTTTC
J gene: TRBJ2-1; D gene: TRBD2; clone size: NA; V gene: TRBV6-1; CDR3 protein: CASSESALAGQSF; CDR3 DNA: TGTGCCAGCAGTGAAAGTGCACTAGCGGGACAATCCTTC
J gene: TRBJ2-3; D gene: TRBD2; clone size: NA; V gene: TRBV27; CDR3 protein: CASSSGGLASTDTQYF; CDR3 DNA: TGTGCCAGCAGTAGCGGGGGGCTCGCTAGCACAGATACGCAGTATTTT
J gene: TRBJ1-4; D gene: NA; clone size: NA; V gene: TRBV6-4; CDR3 protein: CASTTSNEKLFF; CDR3 DNA: TGTGCCAGCACGACTTCAAATGAAAAACTGTTTTTT
J gene: TRBJ2-4; D gene: TRBD1; clone size: NA; V gene: TRBV19; CDR3 protein: CASQNLPGQHLF; CDR3 DNA: TGTGCCAGTCAGAATCTTCCGGGACAGCACCTCTTC
J gene: TRBJ2-3; D gene: NA; clone size: NA; V gene: TRBV24-1; CDR3 protein: CATRRAGSNTDTQYF; CDR3 DNA: TGTGCCACCAGAAGAGCTGGGAGTAATACAGATACGCAGTATTTT
J gene: TRBJ2-2; D gene: TRBD2; clone size: NA; V gene: TRBV12-3/TRBV12-4; CDR3 protein: CASSLNLASGRKGGELFF; CDR3 DNA: TGTGCCAGCAGTCTCAATTTGGCTAGCGGGAGGAAGGGCGGGGAGCTGTTTTTT
J gene: TRBJ2-1; D gene: TRBD2; clone size: NA; V gene: TRBV10-1; CDR3 protein: CASSEGLAMREQFF; CDR3 DNA: TGCGCCAGCAGTGAGGGACTAGCGATGAGGGAGCAGTTCTTC
J gene: TRBJ1-4; D gene: NA; clone size: NA; V gene: TRBV10-3; CDR3 protein: CAISDPPGTGEKLFF; CDR3 DNA: TGTGCCATCAGTGACCCCCCCGGGACGGGTGAAAAACTGTTTTTT
J gene: TRBJ2-1; D gene: TRBD2; clone size: NA; V gene: TRBV5-1; CDR3 protein: CASSFTSGGAGEQFF; CDR3 DNA: TGCGCCAGCAGCTTTACTAGCGGGGGGGCTGGTGAGCAGTTCTTC
J gene: TRBJ1-1; D gene: TRBD1; clone size: many; V gene: TRBV5-1; CDR3 protein: CASSSRGQGANTEAFF; CDR3 DNA: TGCGCCAGCAGCTCACGGGGACAGGGGGCAAACACTGAAGCTTTCTTT
J gene: TRBJ1-4; D gene: TRBD1; clone size: NA; V gene: TRBV28; CDR3 protein: CASRPRDRWEKLFF; CDR3 DNA: TGTGCCAGCAGGCCCCGGGACAGGTGGGAAAAACTGTTTTTT
J gene: TRBJ1-2; D gene: NA; clone size: few; V gene: TRBV29-1; CDR3 protein: CSVSGTRADF; CDR3 DNA: TGCAGCGTGTCGGGGACGCGGGCCGACTTC
J gene: TRBJ1-2; D gene: NA; clone size: NA; V gene: TRBV10-3; CDR3 protein: CAISKTEPYGYTF; CDR3 DNA: TGTGCCATCAGCAAGACGGAGCCCTATGGCTACACCTTC
J gene: TRBJ1-1; D gene: NA; clone size: NA; V gene: TRBV20-1; CDR3 protein: CCARPRGLNTEAFF; CDR3 DNA: TGCTGTGCTAGACCCCGGGGGCTGAACACTGAAGCTTTCTTT
J gene: TRBJ1-2; D gene: NA; clone size: NA; V gene: TRBV28; CDR3 protein: CASSWGWGGYTF; CDR3 DNA: TGTGCCAGCAGTTGGGGATGGGGTGGCTACACCTTC
J gene: TRBJ2-2; D gene: NA; clone size: few; V gene: TRBV6-1; CDR3 protein: CASRRDGVVGELFF; CDR3 DNA: TGTGCCAGCAGAAGGGACGGGGTTGTCGGGGAGCTGTTTTTT
J gene: TRBJ2-2; D gene: NA; clone size: few; V gene: TRBV2; CDR3 protein: CASRGGAPWTGELFF; CDR3 DNA: TGTGCCAGCCGAGGGGGGGCCCCGTGGACCGGGGAGCTGTTTTTT
J gene: TRBJ2-2; D gene: TRBD2; clone size: NA; V gene: TRBV11-2; CDR3 protein: CASSPIGYSGSDTGELFF; CDR3 DNA: TGTGCCAGCAGCCCTATAGGGTATAGCGGGAGCGACACCGGGGAGCTGTTTTTT
J gene: TRBJ2-1; D gene: NA; clone size: NA; V gene: TRBV5-4; CDR3 protein: CASSLVGGGLTHNEQFF; CDR3 DNA: TGTGCCAGCAGTTTAGTAGGGGGGGGGCTAACCCACAATGAGCAGTTCTTC
J gene: TRBJ1-1; D gene: TRBD1; clone size: few; V gene: TRBV5-1; CDR3 protein: CASSLQGGEAFF; CDR3 DNA: TGCGCCAGCAGCTTACAGGGGGGGGAAGCTTTCTTT
J gene: TRBJ2-2; D gene: TRBD2; clone size: NA; V gene: TRBV28; CDR3 protein: CASSSTSGGTGELFF; CDR3 DNA: TGTGCCAGCAGTTCCACTAGCGGTGGCACCGGGGAGCTGTTTTTT
J gene: TRBJ2-1; D gene: NA; clone size: few; V gene: TRBV3-1; CDR3 protein: CASSLGTQSSYNEQFF; CDR3 DNA: TGTGCCAGCAGCCTTGGCACTCAAAGCTCCTACAATGAGCAGTTCTTC
J gene: TRBJ2-7; D gene: TRBD2; clone size: few; V gene: TRBV4-2; CDR3 protein: CASSQGASGTYEQYF; CDR3 DNA: TGTGCCAGCAGCCAAGGGGCTAGCGGCACCTACGAGCAGTACTTC
J gene: TRBJ2-3; D gene: TRBD2; clone size: few; V gene: TRBV5-1; CDR3 protein: CASSLEKFAGGPDTQYF; CDR3 DNA: TGCGCCAGCAGCTTGGAAAAATTCGCGGGAGGGCCAGATACGCAGTATTTT
J gene: TRBJ2-1; D gene: TRBD1; clone size: many; V gene: TRBV18; CDR3 protein: CASSPGQGAYNEQFF; CDR3 DNA: TGTGCCAGCAGCCCGGGACAGGGGGCCTACAATGAGCAGTTCTTC
J gene: TRBJ2-2; D gene: NA; clone size: NA; V gene: TRBV29-1; CDR3 protein: CSVERRTGELFF; CDR3 DNA: TGCAGCGTTGAAAGGAGGACCGGGGAGCTGTTTTTT
J gene: TRBJ2-1; D gene: TRBD2; clone size: few; V gene: TRBV7-3; CDR3 protein: CASSSTRPGTSGKSSYNEQFF; CDR3 DNA: TGTGCCAGCAGCTCAACCCGACCAGGGACTAGCGGAAAGAGCTCCTACAATGAGCAGTTCTTC
J gene: TRBJ1-5; D gene: NA; clone size: NA; V gene: TRBV6-1; CDR3 protein: CASSEMGGYQPQHF; CDR3 DNA: TGTGCCAGCAGTGAAATGGGGGGTTATCAGCCCCAGCATTTT
J gene: TRBJ1-6; D gene: NA; clone size: NA; V gene: TRBV3-1; CDR3 protein: CASTGAGHHNSPLHF; CDR3 DNA: TGTGCCAGCACGGGTGCGGGACACCATAATTCACCCCTCCACTTT
J gene: TRBJ2-7; D gene: NA; clone size: once; V gene: TRBV3-1; CDR3 protein: CASSQEVGAYEQYF; CDR3 DNA: TGTGCCAGCAGCCAAGAAGTCGGGGCTTACGAGCAGTACTTC
J gene: TRBJ2-4; D gene: TRBD2; clone size: many; V gene: TRBV12-3/TRBV12-4; CDR3 protein: CASSSGLFQYF; CDR3 DNA: TGTGCCAGCAGTTCGGGACTATTTCAGTACTTC
J gene: TRBJ2-5; D gene: TRBD2; clone size: NA; V gene: TRBV20-1; CDR3 protein: CSARDGLAGQETQYF; CDR3 DNA: TGCAGTGCTAGAGATGGACTAGCGGGACAAGAGACCCAGTACTTC
J gene: TRBJ2-2; D gene: NA; clone size: NA; V gene: TRBV5-1; CDR3 protein: CASSFGENTGELFF; CDR3 DNA: TGCGCCAGCAGCTTCGGGGAAAACACCGGGGAGCTGTTTTTT
J gene: TRBJ2-3; D gene: TRBD2; clone size: NA; V gene: TRBV7-3; CDR3 protein: CASSLQSSGRTDTQYF; CDR3 DNA: TGTGCCAGCAGCTTACAAAGTAGCGGGAGGACAGATACGCAGTATTTT
J gene: TRBJ1-4; D gene: NA; clone size: few; V gene: TRBV29-1; CDR3 protein: CSVLTGGGVFF; CDR3 DNA: TGCAGCGTTCTTACAGGAGGAGGGGTGTTTTTT
J gene: TRBJ2-1; D gene: TRBD2; clone size: few; V gene: TRBV10-3; CDR3 protein: CAIEGLAGLFF; CDR3 DNA: TGTGCCATCGAAGGACTAGCGGGGTTGTTCTTC
J gene: TRBJ2-1; D gene: TRBD2; clone size: NA; V gene: TRBV5-5; CDR3 protein: CASSPVAGGEQFF; CDR3 DNA: TGTGCCAGCAGCCCAGTAGCGGGCGGTGAGCAGTTCTTC
J gene: TRBJ1-2; D gene: NA; clone size: many; V gene: TRBV5-1; CDR3 protein: CASSPTLQFYGYTF; CDR3 DNA: TGCGCCAGCAGCCCAACCCTACAGTTCTATGGCTACACCTTC
J gene: TRBJ2-1; D gene: TRBD2; clone size: NA; V gene: TRBV5-1; CDR3 protein: CASSSRLAGVNEQFF; CDR3 DNA: TGCGCCAGCAGCTCGAGACTAGCGGGGGTCAATGAGCAGTTCTTC